The 8 T cell receptor beta chains given below trace back to one sample, sequenced in a study of CD8+CD57+ T cells in acquired aplastic anemia. Patients sequenced had flow cytometry evidence of CD8+CD57+ cell expansion. CDR3 and TCR beta VDJ profiling relied on genomic DNA as the template. Using its own MiXCR run on the reads, TCRdb lists one record per CDR3 protein. Of about 240,000 distinct CDR3 sequences in the sample, 40% to 50% are singletons; the top ten hold approximately 8%. Sequenced: sorted CD4+, CD8+, or CD8+CD57+ T cells (not recorded which) from PBMCs. All receptors come from a human donor with aplastic anemia.

This clonotype has a handful of counts. The chain employs TRBV5-8 and TRBJ2-7, with TRBD2 matching over 13 bases. Looked up from germline, CDR1 is SGHTS and CDR2 is YDEGEE. The V and J ends lost 0 bases and 3 bases, in that order; junction bases with no gene match: 12. The CDR3 is 19 residues long. The CDR3 sequence: CASSLDGTSGKFDGYEQYF. CDR3 DNA sequence: TGTGCCAGCAGCTTGGACGGGACTAGCGGGAAATTCGATGGCTACGAGCAGTACTTC.

This clonotype was counted at least ten times. The genes are TRBV6-1 and TRBJ1-1; D ambiguous. V shed 3 bases and J shed 6 bases, with 8 bases lying between them. CDR3 length: 12 amino acids. Germline V gene data show CDR1 as MNHNS and CDR2 as SASEGT. CDR3 nucleotides: TGTGCCAGCAGTGATAAGACCGCTGAAGCTTTCTTT. Its translation is CASSDKTAEAFF.

CDR3 protein: CASASGFLQDTQYF. CDR3 in DNA: TGTGCTAGTGCTTCAGGGTTTCTGCAAGATACGCAGTATTTT. This chain links TRBV12-5 with TRBJ2-3; tentatively, D is TRBD1 (5 bases). Germline CDR1 and CDR2: LGHNT and FRNRAP. Deletions cut 7 bases from V and 5 bases from J, with 16 bases between. This CDR3 is 14 amino acids long.

This clonotype was recorded many times. This chain connects TRBV9 to TRBJ2-1, with D possibly TRBD2 on 6 matching bases. The CDR3 totals 16 residues. The germline gives CDR1 SGDLS, CDR2 YYNGEE. Trimming removed 4 bases at V and 6 bases at J, with 20 bases between. The CDR3 sequence: CASSLTGLMPTNEQFF. In DNA, the CDR3 is TGTGCCAGCAGCCTCACGGGACTCATGCCCACCAATGAGCAGTTCTTC.

This clonotype has a handful of counts. This chain joins TRBV3-1 and TRBJ2-7; TRBD2 agrees at 8 bases. Germline V CDR1 and CDR2: LGHDT, YNNKEL (reference sequence). The CDR3 sequence is 17 residues long. The V segment lost 0 bases and the J segment 3 bases; nucleotides outside the gene matches: 10. The CDR3 DNA reads as TGTGCCAGCAGCCAAGAACCGGGAGGGCCGGCAATCTACGAGCAGTACTTC. Its translation: CASSQEPGGPAIYEQYF.

The chain combines TRBV25-1 with TRBJ1-6; D not resolved. Germline V lookup: CDR1 MGHDK, CDR2 SYGVNS. V was clipped by 5 bases and J by 0 bases, with 11 bases between them. This CDR3 has 16 amino acids. DNA of the CDR3: TGTGCCAGCAGTTTAGGACCGCTCTCCTATAATTCACCCCTCCACTTT. It encodes CASSLGPLSYNSPLHF. Full variable domain (outside the CDR3, taken from reference TRBV25-1 and TRBJ1-6): EADIYQTPRYLVIGTGKKITLECSQTMGHDKMYWYQQDPGMELHLIHYSYGVNSTEKGDLSSESTVSRIRTEHFPLTLESARPSHTSQYLCASSLGPLSYNSPLHFGNGTRLTVT.

On this clonotype: A junction boundary mismatches the germline segment, possibly from a read error. The chain has TRBV12-3 or TRBV12-4 and TRBJ2-5; 7 bases agree with TRBD1. CDR3 length: 17 amino acids. In DNA form, the CDR3 reads TGTGCCGGCAGTTCGACAGGGTACGAGGGGATTGAGGAGACCCAGTACTTC. Amino acids: CAGSSTGYEGIEETQYF.

Concerning this clonotype itself: Possible read error: a much larger clone is one base away. The chain has TRBV7-9 and TRBJ1-1; TRBD1 matches 11 bases. Germline CDR1 reads SEHNR; CDR2 reads FQNEAQ (reference sequence). The CDR3 covers 15 residues. The CDR3 here is CAGSLVGQGAAEAFF. CDR3 bases: TGTGCCGGCAGCTTGGTAGGACAGGGGGCGGCTGAAGCTTTCTTT.